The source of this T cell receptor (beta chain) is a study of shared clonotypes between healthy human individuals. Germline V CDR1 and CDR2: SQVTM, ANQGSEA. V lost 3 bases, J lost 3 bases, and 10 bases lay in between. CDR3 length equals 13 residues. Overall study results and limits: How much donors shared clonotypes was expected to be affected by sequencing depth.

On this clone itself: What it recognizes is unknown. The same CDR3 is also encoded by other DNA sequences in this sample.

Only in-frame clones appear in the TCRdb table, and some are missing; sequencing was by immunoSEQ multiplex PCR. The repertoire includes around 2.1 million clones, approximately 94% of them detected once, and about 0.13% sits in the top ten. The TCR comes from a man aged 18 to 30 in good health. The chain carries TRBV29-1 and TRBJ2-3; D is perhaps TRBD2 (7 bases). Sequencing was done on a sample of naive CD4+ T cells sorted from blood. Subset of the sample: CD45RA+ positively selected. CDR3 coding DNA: TGCAGCGTTGAGAGGGGGGGTACAGATACGCAGTATTTT. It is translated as CSVERGGTDTQYF.